Reported below is one T cell receptor beta chain. This entry is derived from a study of blood T cell repertoires in COVID-19. The protocol was immunoSEQ multiplex PCR, while the TCRdb copy is restricted to in-frame clones and leaves out a portion. The sample records tens of thousands of clones, 90% being singletons. The ends were cut back, 1 base at V and 1 base at J, with 5 bases in the middle. Germline CDR1 is SGHVS and CDR2 is FNYEAQ. The CDR3 is 13 residues long. The TCR comes from a woman in her thirties or forties with active COVID-19. Material for sequencing was peripheral blood. This chain joins TRBV7-6 and TRBJ2-7, with a tentative D call TRBD2 (5 bases). CDR3 protein: CASSLGESYEQYF. CDR3 DNA: TGTGCCAGCAGCTTAGGGGAGTCCTACGAGCAGTACTTC.